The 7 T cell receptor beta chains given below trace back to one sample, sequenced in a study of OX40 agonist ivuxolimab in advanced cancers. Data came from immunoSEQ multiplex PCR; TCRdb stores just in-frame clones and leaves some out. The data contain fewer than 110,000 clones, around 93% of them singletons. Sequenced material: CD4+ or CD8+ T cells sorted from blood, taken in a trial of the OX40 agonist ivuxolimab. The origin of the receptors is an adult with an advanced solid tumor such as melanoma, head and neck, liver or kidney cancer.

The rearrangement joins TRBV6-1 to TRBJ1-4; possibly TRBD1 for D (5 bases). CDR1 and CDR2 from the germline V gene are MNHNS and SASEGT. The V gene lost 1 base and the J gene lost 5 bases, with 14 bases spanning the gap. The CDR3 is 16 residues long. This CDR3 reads CASSEVRLGGNEKLFF. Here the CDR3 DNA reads TGTGCCAGCAGTGAAGTGCGTCTGGGGGGGAATGAAAAACTGTTTTTT.

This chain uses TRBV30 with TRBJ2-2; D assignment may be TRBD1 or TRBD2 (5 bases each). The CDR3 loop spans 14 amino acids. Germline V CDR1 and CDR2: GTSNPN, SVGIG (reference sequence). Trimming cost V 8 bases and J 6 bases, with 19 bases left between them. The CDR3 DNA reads TGTGCCACGAAAAGAGGGGCAGCCGCCGGGGAGCTGTTTTTT. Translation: CATKRGAAAGELFF.

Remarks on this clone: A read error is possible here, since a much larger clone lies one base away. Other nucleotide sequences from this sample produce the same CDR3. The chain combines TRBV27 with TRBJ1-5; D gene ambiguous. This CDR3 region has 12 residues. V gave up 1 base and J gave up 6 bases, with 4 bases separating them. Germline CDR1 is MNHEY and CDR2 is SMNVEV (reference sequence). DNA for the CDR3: TGTGCCAGCAGTTTATTGGGTCAGCCCCAGCATTTT. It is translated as CASSLLGQPQHF.

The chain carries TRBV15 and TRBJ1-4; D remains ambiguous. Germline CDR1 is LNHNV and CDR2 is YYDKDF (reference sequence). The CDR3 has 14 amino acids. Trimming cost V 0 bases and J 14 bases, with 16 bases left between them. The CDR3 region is CATSREYGLRSLFF. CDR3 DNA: TGTGCCACCAGCAGAGAATACGGTCTAAGGTCGCTGTTTTTT. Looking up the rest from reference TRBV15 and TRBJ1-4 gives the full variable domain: DAMVIQNPRYQVTQFGKPVTLSCSQTLNHNVMYWYQQKSSQAPKLLFHYYDKDFNNEADTPDNFQSRRPNTSFCFLDIRSPGLGDTAMYLCATSREYGLRSLFFGSGTQLSVL.

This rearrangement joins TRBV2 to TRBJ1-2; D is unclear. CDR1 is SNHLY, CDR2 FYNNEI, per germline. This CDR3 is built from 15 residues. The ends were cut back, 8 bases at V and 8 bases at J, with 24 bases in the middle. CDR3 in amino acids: CASASRGPPAPGYTF. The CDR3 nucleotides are TGTGCCAGCGCTTCCCGAGGCCCGCCCGCGCCGGGCTACACCTTC.

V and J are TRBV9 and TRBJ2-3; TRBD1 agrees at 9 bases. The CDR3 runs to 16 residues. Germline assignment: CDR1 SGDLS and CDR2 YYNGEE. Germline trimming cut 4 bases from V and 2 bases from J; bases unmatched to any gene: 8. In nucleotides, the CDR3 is TGTGCCAGCAGCTCAACCGGGACAGGGAACACAGATACGCAGTATTTT. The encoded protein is CASSSTGTGNTDTQYF. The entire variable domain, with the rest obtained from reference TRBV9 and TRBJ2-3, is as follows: DSGVTQTPKHLITATGQRVTLRCSPRSGDLSVYWYQQSLDQGLQFLIQYYNGEERAKGNILERFSAQQFPDLHSELNLSSLELGDSALYFCASSSTGTGNTDTQYFGPGTRLTVL.

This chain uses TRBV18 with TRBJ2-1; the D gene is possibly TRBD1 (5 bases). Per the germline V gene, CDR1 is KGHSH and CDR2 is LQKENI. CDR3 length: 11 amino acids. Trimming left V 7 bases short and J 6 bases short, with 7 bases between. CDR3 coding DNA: TGTGCCAGCTTCCAGGGCAATGAGCAGTTCTTC. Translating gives CASFQGNEQFF.